The 31 T cell receptor beta chains listed next were all sequenced from one sample in a study of cytomegalovirus exposure and HLA in healthy donors. Amplification used 60 Vbeta primers and 13 Jbeta primers. Sequenced by immunoSEQ multiplex PCR; TCRdb stores in-frame clones only, minus some. The sample records about 130,000 clones, less than 85% being singletons. Sequenced sample: PBMCs. These receptors were obtained from a man between 18 and 35 years old in good health and CMV-seropositive.

The J gene is TRBJ1-2, the V gene TRBV19; TRBD1 is a possible D gene (5 bases). V dropped 9 bases and J dropped 1 base, with 9 bases sitting between them. Germline V lookup: CDR1 LNHDA, CDR2 SQIVND (reference sequence). CDR3 size: 12 residues. This CDR3 reads CASWTLNYGYTF. The CDR3 coding sequence is TGTGCCAGCTGGACACTTAACTATGGCTACACCTTC.

J is TRBJ2-7 and V is TRBV11-3, with TRBD1 matching over 7 bases. With V trimmed by 5 bases and J by 6 bases, 10 bases remained unmatched. Germline-derived CDR1 and CDR2 are SGHNT and YENEEA. The CDR3 loop spans 14 amino acids. Written as DNA, the CDR3 is TGTGCCAGCAGCGACTCCGGGACAGTCGTCGAGCAGTACTTC. Amino acids: CASSDSGTVVEQYF.

The chain joins TRBV2 to TRBJ1-5; the D is unclear. V was clipped by 4 bases and J by 4 bases, with 8 bases between them. Germline CDR1 SNHLY, CDR2 FYNNEI. This CDR3 has 13 amino acids. CDR3 in amino acids: CASSGQENQPQHF. The DNA of the CDR3 is TGTGCCAGCAGTGGTCAGGAAAATCAGCCCCAGCATTTT.

The chain is built from TRBV6-1 and TRBJ1-1; tentatively, D is TRBD1 (6 bases). V dropped 4 bases and J dropped 2 bases, with 11 bases sitting between them. CDR1 and CDR2 (germline): MNHNS, SASEGT. This CDR3 region has 14 residues. CDR3 residues: CASSARTENTEAFF. Here the CDR3 DNA reads TGTGCCAGCAGTGCCAGGACAGAAAACACTGAAGCTTTCTTT.

The J gene is TRBJ2-3, the V gene TRBV6-1; D is perhaps TRBD1 (5 bases). CDR1 MNHNS and CDR2 SASEGT come from the germline V gene. The CDR3 loop spans 15 amino acids. V gave up 6 bases and J gave up 2 bases, with 15 bases separating them. Written as DNA, the CDR3 is TGTGCCAGCAGGCAGGGAAGGTTCCCCACAGATACGCAGTATTTT. Protein product: CASRQGRFPTDTQYF.

The rearrangement uses TRBV9 and TRBJ1-2; D perhaps matches TRBD1 (5 bases). There are 13 residues in the CDR3. Per germline, CDR1 SGDLS and CDR2 YYNGEE. The V gene lost 0 bases and the J gene lost 4 bases, with 7 bases spanning the gap. CDR3 region: CASSVDRTYGYTF. The CDR3 DNA reads TGTGCCAGCAGCGTAGACAGGACCTATGGCTACACCTTC.

The chain uses TRBV19 and TRBJ2-5; D not resolved. The CDR3 covers 12 residues. The V gene lost 5 bases and the J gene lost 5 bases, with 9 bases spanning the gap. Looked up from germline, CDR1 is LNHDA and CDR2 is SQIVND (reference sequence). In nucleotides, the CDR3 is TGTGCCAGTAGTCCATTCGGGGAGACCCAGTACTTC. It codes for CASSPFGETQYF.

The chain carries TRBV7-2 and TRBJ2-3, with no clear D. CDR1 and CDR2 (germline): SGHTA, FQGNSA. The V end lost 4 bases, the J end lost 9 bases, and 11 bases lay between the germline ends. This CDR3 region has 12 residues. CDR3 region: CASSYERSTQYF. The CDR3 nucleotides are TGTGCCAGCAGCTACGAACGAAGCACGCAGTATTTT. Drawing the rest from reference TRBV7-2 and TRBJ2-3, the complete variable domain is GAGVSQSPSNKVTEKGKDVELRCDPISGHTALYWYRQSLGQGLEFLIYFQGNSAPDKSGLPSDRFSAERTGGSVSTLTIQRTQQEDSAVYLCASSYERSTQYFGPGTRLTVL.

This rearrangement joins TRBV6-1 to TRBJ2-7; tentative D call: TRBD2 (6 bases). This CDR3 has 13 residues. Germline loops: CDR1 MNHNS, CDR2 SASEGT. The V end lost 10 bases, the J end lost 1 base, and 14 bases lay between the germline ends. CDR3 amino acids: CATRGGTSYEQYF. The CDR3 DNA reads as TGTGCCACTAGAGGAGGGACTTCCTACGAGCAGTACTTC.

This clone has only one observation. The rearrangement joins TRBV10-1 to TRBJ1-1, with TRBD1 identical over 8 bases. CDR1 and CDR2 (germline): WNHNN, SYGVQD (reference sequence). The CDR3 totals 13 residues. The junction had 4 bases not matched to a gene; V was cut back by 6 bases and J by 4 bases. For the CDR3, the DNA is TGCGCCAGCAGGGGACAGGCGAGCACTGAAGCTTTCTTT. It encodes CASRGQASTEAFF.

This chain links TRBV9 with TRBJ1-5; D is ambiguous. Germline CDR1 reads SGDLS; CDR2 reads YYNGEE. The V gene lost 0 bases and the J gene lost 2 bases, with 9 bases spanning the gap. The length of the CDR3 is 15 residues. The CDR3 loop is CASSVGALGNQPQHF. CDR3 bases: TGTGCCAGCAGCGTAGGGGCCCTGGGCAATCAGCCCCAGCATTTT.

The CDR3 DNA is TGTGCCAGCAGTGAGGCAGGGACAGATACGCAGTATTTT. It yields the protein CASSEAGTDTQYF. V is TRBV2 and J is TRBJ2-3; maybe TRBD1 (5 bases). Trimming removed 3 bases from V and 3 bases from J, with 7 bases in between. The CDR3 has 13 residues. Germline V CDR1 and CDR2: SNHLY, FYNNEI.

The chain recombines TRBV7-9 with TRBJ2-7; a weak D match, TRBD1 (6 bases). Trimming left V 3 bases short and J 5 bases short, with 8 bases between. The CDR3 length is 12 residues. Looked up from germline, CDR1 is SEHNR and CDR2 is FQNEAQ (reference sequence). The CDR3 DNA sequence: TGTGCCAGCAGCTTTGGGGGCCACGAGCAGTACTTC. Its protein is CASSFGGHEQYF.

This clone was observed a handful of times. V and J are TRBV6-1 and TRBJ1-5, with a tentative D call TRBD1 (5 bases). Germline-derived CDR1 and CDR2 are MNHNS and SASEGT. Trimming stripped 2 bases from V and 0 bases from J, with 20 bases between. The CDR3 totals 19 residues. Here the CDR3 DNA reads TGTGCCAGCAGTGAAAGGGGCAGGGTAAGGATTTATAGCAATCAGCCCCAGCATTTT. This encodes CASSERGRVRIYSNQPQHF.

The gene calls are TRBV6-4 and TRBJ2-1; 8 bases match TRBD2. Germline CDR1 is MRHNA and CDR2 is SNTAGT. The CDR3 extends over 14 amino acids. The chain's CDR3 is CPQRAGGISFEQFF. The CDR3 coding sequence is TGTCCCCAACGCGCGGGGGGAATTAGTTTTGAGCAGTTCTTC.

About this clone: Mismatch with germline at one junction end may stem from a read error. Additional DNA sequences in this sample encode the identical CDR3. This rearrangement joins TRBV14 to TRBJ1-6, with D hard to call. The CDR3 totals 15 residues. CDR1 and CDR2 (germline): SGHDN, FVKESK. The CDR3 DNA reads TGTGCCAGCAGCCGCGGACTCTCCTATAATTCCCCCCTCCACTTT. Translated: CASSRGLSYNSPLHF. Variable domain in full (rest from reference TRBV14 and TRBJ1-6): EAGVTQFPSHSVIEKGQTVTLRCDPISGHDNLYWYRRVMGKEIKFLLHFVKESKQDESGMPNNRFLAERTGGTYSTLKVQPAELEDSGVYFCASSRGLSYNSPLHFGNGTRLTVT.

The chain couples TRBV2 to TRBJ1-1; D unclear. Germline V gene lookup returns CDR1 SNHLY and CDR2 FYNNEI. The CDR3 consists of 13 residues. Trimming took off 3 bases at V and 0 bases at J, with 5 bases between the two ends. CDR3 DNA: TGTGCCAGCAGTGAGGACTTGAACACTGAAGCTTTCTTT. It encodes CASSEDLNTEAFF.

J is TRBJ1-1 and V is TRBV19, with 7 bases aligning to TRBD1. The germline CDR1 and CDR2 sequences are LNHDA and SQIVND (reference sequence). The CDR3 runs to 13 residues. V gave up 4 bases and J gave up 3 bases; unmatched junction bases: 2. The chain's CDR3 is CASSSRGDTEAFF. The CDR3 region has the DNA TGTGCCAGTAGTAGCAGGGGGGACACTGAAGCTTTCTTT.

The chain joins TRBV16 to TRBJ2-7; D is possibly TRBD2 (6 bases). The CDR3 sequence is 14 residues long. From germline, CDR1 is KGHSY and CDR2 FQNENV. Trimming removed 0 bases from V and 9 bases from J, with 15 bases in between. The CDR3 spells CASSQSPGVYWQYF. The CDR3 DNA sequence: TGTGCCAGCAGCCAATCGCCGGGGGTCTACTGGCAGTACTTC.

The count of this clone is one. This chain joins TRBV12-5 and TRBJ2-5, with TRBD2 matching 15 bases. The CDR3 runs to 15 residues. Germline trimming cut 5 bases from V and 5 bases from J; bases unmatched to any gene: 3. Germline V gives CDR1 LGHNT, CDR2 FRNRAP. The CDR3 DNA reads TGTGCTAGTGGTAAAGGGACTAGCGGGGGGGAGACCCAGTACTTC. Protein product: CASGKGTSGGETQYF.

The V call is TRBV11-3, the J call TRBJ2-1; 8 bases fit TRBD2. The V and J ends lost 1 base and 10 bases, in that order; junction bases with no gene match: 6. Looked up from germline, CDR1 is SGHNT and CDR2 is YENEEA. There are 14 residues in the CDR3. For the CDR3, the DNA is TGTGCCAGCAGCTTAGTATCGACTAGCGCCGAGCAGTTCTTC. This encodes CASSLVSTSAEQFF.

The chain links TRBV28 to TRBJ1-5; 8 nucleotides match TRBD1. The trim removed 5 bases at V and 4 bases at J, leaving 7 bases unmatched. CDR1 and CDR2 (germline): MDHEN, SYDVKM. CDR3 length equals 15 residues. Here the CDR3 reads CASSLGQGLNQPQHF. Written as DNA, the CDR3 is TGTGCCAGCAGTCTTGGACAGGGACTAAATCAGCCCCAGCATTTT.

The chain carries TRBV7-9 and TRBJ2-7; the match to TRBD2 covers 8 bases. CDR1 is SEHNR and CDR2 is FQNEAQ in the germline V gene (reference sequence). This CDR3 is built from 14 residues. After removal of 4 bases from V and 4 bases from J, the junction contained 6 bases not matched to a gene. The CDR3 is CASSSSGGTYEQYF. Here the CDR3 DNA reads TGTGCCAGCAGCTCCTCGGGGGGGACGTACGAGCAGTACTTC.

V usage is TRBV15 and J usage is TRBJ2-2, with D tentatively TRBD2 (5 bases). This CDR3 has 16 amino acids. Trimming removed 1 base from V and 5 bases from J, with 14 bases in between. The germline CDR1 and CDR2 sequences are LNHNV and YYDKDF (reference sequence). DNA of the CDR3: TGTGCCACCAGCAGAGCTTCTCCCCCGGGGACCGGGGAGCTGTTTTTT. Protein product: CATSRASPPGTGELFF.

V gene TRBV15 combines with J gene TRBJ1-2; D is possibly TRBD1 (6 bases). Germline V gives CDR1 LNHNV, CDR2 YYDKDF (reference sequence). The CDR3 extends over 14 amino acids. Trimming removed 1 base at V and 5 bases at J, with 11 bases between. In DNA, the CDR3 is TGTGCCACCAGCAGAGGTGGGGGCGGGTATGGCTACACCTTC. Translated: CATSRGGGGYGYTF. Filled out from reference TRBV15 and TRBJ1-2, the complete variable domain reads DAMVIQNPRYQVTQFGKPVTLSCSQTLNHNVMYWYQQKSSQAPKLLFHYYDKDFNNEADTPDNFQSRRPNTSFCFLDIRSPGLGDTAMYLCATSRGGGGYGYTFGSGTRLTVV.

The chain recombines TRBV18 with TRBJ1-2, with D possibly being TRBD1 (6 bases). Germline CDR1 reads KGHSH; CDR2 reads LQKENI. Trimming shortened V by 2 bases and J by 0 bases, and 13 bases separated the two germline ends. There are 16 residues in the CDR3. The DNA for the CDR3 is TGTGCCAGCTCACCAGAGACAGGCGCCTCTAACTATGGCTACACCTTC. Protein product: CASSPETGASNYGYTF.

The chain couples TRBV5-1 to TRBJ2-7; D not certain. V dropped 0 bases and J dropped 6 bases, with 4 bases sitting between them. The CDR3 contains 11 residues. CDR1 SGHRS and CDR2 YFSETQ come from the germline V gene. The CDR3 protein is CASSLAREQYF. The CDR3 DNA follows: TGCGCCAGCAGCTTGGCTCGCGAGCAGTACTTC. Together with reference TRBV5-1 and TRBJ2-7, the CDR3 gives the full variable domain: KAGVTQTPRYLIKTRGQQVTLSCSPISGHRSVSWYQQTPGQGLQFLFEYFSETQRNKGNFPGRFSGRQFSNSRSEMNVSTLELGDSALYLCASSLAREQYFGPGTRLTVT.

The rearrangement links TRBV7-9 to TRBJ1-2; 8 bases map to TRBD1. The V gene's germline CDR1 is SEHNR and CDR2 FQNEAQ (reference sequence). The CDR3 runs to 14 residues. J was trimmed by 7 bases and V by 4 bases; bases with no gene match: 8. CDR3 coding DNA: TGTGCCAGCAGCTCGGCCCCAGGGGGCCTTGGCTACACCTTC. Protein product: CASSSAPGGLGYTF. The variable domain in full, with the rest retrieved from reference TRBV7-9 and TRBJ1-2, is DTGVSQNPRHKITKRGQNVTFRCDPISEHNRLYWYRQTLGQGPEFLTYFQNEAQLEKSRLLSDRFSAERPKGSFSTLEIQRTEQGDSAMYLCASSSAPGGLGYTFGSGTRLTVV.

The chain carries TRBV19 and TRBJ1-5; 10 nucleotides match TRBD1. V was pared by 7 bases and J by 1 base, with 7 bases of the junction left unmatched. The CDR3 spans 16 residues. Germline CDR1 LNHDA, CDR2 SQIVND (reference sequence). The CDR3 region has the DNA TGTGCCAGTACTTTCCGGGACAGGGGAAGCAATCAGCCCCAGCATTTT. Protein sequence: CASTFRDRGSNQPQHF.

This clone was counted a few times. The V and J genes are TRBV5-1 and TRBJ1-4, with D possibly matching TRBD1 (6 bases). There are 14 residues in the CDR3. Trimming took 4 bases from V and 5 from J, leaving 12 bases between them. CDR1 is SGHRS, CDR2 YFSETQ, per germline. The CDR3 loop is CASSLGGGNEKLFF. CDR3 bases: TGCGCCAGCAGCCTAGGTGGGGGCAATGAAAAACTGTTTTTT.

The chain is built from TRBV6-5 and TRBJ1-1, with D uncertain. The CDR3 contains 15 residues. V gave up 0 bases and J gave up 1 base, with 9 bases separating them. Germline assignment: CDR1 MNHEY and CDR2 SVGAGI. The CDR3 protein is CASSYSAVWNTEAFF. The CDR3 nucleotides read TGTGCCAGCAGTTACTCGGCGGTTTGGAACACTGAAGCTTTCTTT.